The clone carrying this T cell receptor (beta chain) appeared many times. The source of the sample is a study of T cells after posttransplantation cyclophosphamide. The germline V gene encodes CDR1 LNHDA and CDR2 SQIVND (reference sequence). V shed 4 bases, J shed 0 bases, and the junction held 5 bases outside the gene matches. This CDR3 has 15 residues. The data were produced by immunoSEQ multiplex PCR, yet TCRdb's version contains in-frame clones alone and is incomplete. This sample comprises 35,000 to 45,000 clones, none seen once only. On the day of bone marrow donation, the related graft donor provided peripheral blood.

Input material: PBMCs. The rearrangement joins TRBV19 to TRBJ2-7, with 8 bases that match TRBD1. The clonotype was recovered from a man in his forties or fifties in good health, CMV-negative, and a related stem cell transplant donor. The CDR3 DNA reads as TGTGCCAGTAGTACAGAAGGGACAGGCTCCTACGAGCAGTACTTC. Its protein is CASSTEGTGSYEQYF.